This T cell receptor (beta chain) appears in the sequencing data of a study of shared clonotypes between healthy human individuals. It was at deep level that the assay was run. Clones were read by immunoSEQ multiplex PCR, and TCRdb kept only the in-frame ones, dropping some. The sample consists of approximately 2.5 million clones, approximately 94% of them appearing once. The CDR3 length is 13 residues. V was cut by 6 bases and J by 4 bases, with 10 bases left in between. Looked up from germline, CDR1 is KGHSH and CDR2 is LQKENI. The genes are TRBV18 and TRBJ1-5, with D uncertain. The receptor was isolated from a man between 18 and 35 years old in good health. Sequencing was done on a sample of naive CD4+ T cells sorted from blood. Subset here: CD45RA+ positively selected. DNA of the CDR3: TGTGCCAGCTCCTCGCTTGGAAATCAGCCCCAGCATTTT. Translation: CASSSLGNQPQHF.